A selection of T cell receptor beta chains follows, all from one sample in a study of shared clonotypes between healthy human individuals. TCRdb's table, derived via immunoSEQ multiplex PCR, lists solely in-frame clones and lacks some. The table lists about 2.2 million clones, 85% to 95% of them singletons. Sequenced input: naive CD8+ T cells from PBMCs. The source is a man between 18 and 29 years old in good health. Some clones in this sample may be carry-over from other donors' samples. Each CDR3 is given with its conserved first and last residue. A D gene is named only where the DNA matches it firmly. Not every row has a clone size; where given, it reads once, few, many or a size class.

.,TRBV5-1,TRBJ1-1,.,CASSPHSGTRRDSSEAFF,TGCGCCAGCAGCCCTCACTCGGGGACGAGACGGGACTCCTCTGAAGCTTTCTTT
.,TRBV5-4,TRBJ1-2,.,CASRDLRGLYGYTF,TGTGCCAGCAGGGACCTGAGGGGTCTGTATGGCTACACCTTC
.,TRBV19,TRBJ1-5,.,CASSFGFAISNQPQHF,TGTGCCAGTAGTTTTGGGTTTGCGATTAGCAATCAGCCCCAGCATTTT
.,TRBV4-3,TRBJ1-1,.,CASSQDDPSDEAFF,TGCGCCAGCAGCCAAGATGATCCTAGCGATGAAGCTTTCTTT
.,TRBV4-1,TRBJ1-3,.,CASSHPSSGNTIYF,TGCGCCAGCAGCCACCCCAGCTCTGGAAACACCATATATTTT
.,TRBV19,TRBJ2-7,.,CASSFQGGEQYF,TGTGCCAGTAGTTTCCAGGGGGGCGAGCAGTACTTC
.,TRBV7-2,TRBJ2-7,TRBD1,CATLDRVSYEQYF,TGTGCCACCCTGGACAGGGTGAGCTACGAGCAGTACTTC
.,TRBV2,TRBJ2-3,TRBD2,CASKQTSGRADTQYF,TGTGCCAGCAAACAGACTAGCGGGAGGGCAGATACGCAGTATTTT
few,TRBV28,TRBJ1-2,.,CASSDRARNGYTF,TGTGCCAGCAGTGACCGGGCCAGAAACGGCTACACCTTC
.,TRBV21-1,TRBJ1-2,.,CASSNGRGLSYGYTF,TGTGCCAGCAGCAACGGCAGGGGGCTTAGCTATGGCTACACCTTC
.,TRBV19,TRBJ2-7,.,CASSPIMGAYEQYF,TGTGCCAGTAGCCCGATAATGGGGGCCTACGAGCAGTACTTC
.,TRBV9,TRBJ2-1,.,CASSAGERTPSYNEQFF,TGTGCCAGCAGCGCTGGGGAGCGAACTCCCTCCTACAATGAGCAGTTCTTC
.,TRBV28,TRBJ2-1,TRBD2,CASGRDYPSYNEQFF,TGTGCCAGCGGGCGGGACTATCCCTCCTACAATGAGCAGTTCTTC
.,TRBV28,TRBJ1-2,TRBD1,CASSLSPTGGEDYGYTF,TGTGCCAGCAGTTTATCGCCGACAGGGGGCGAGGACTATGGCTACACCTTC
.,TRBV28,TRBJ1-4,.,CASSWGATNEKLFF,TGTGCCAGCAGTTGGGGTGCAACTAATGAAAAACTGTTTTTT
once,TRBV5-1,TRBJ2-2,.,CASSFLHRGLESTGELFF,TGCGCCAGCAGCTTTCTGCATAGGGGCCTGGAGAGCACCGGGGAGCTGTTTTTT